Following are 20 T cell receptor beta chains from one sample sequenced in a study of beta chain features in type 1 diabetes. Every bit of the isolated RNA underwent reverse transcription, so sequencing read expressed TCRB transcripts. Profiling relied on immunoSEQ multiplex PCR, and the TCRdb table lists in-frame clones only, not all of them. The table shows some 500,000 clones, with more than 9.5% occurring only once. Sequencing was carried out using naive CD4+ T cells from blood. The source is a woman between 18 and 29 years old in good health.

A few counts support this clone. The chain employs TRBV7-3 and TRBJ2-7, with a tentative D call TRBD2 (6 bases). The V gene's germline CDR1 is SGHTA and CDR2 FQGTGA. The CDR3 runs to 16 residues. V dropped 3 bases and J dropped 3 bases, with 18 bases sitting between them. This CDR3 reads CASSLPGLEGGYEQYV. The CDR3 bases are TGTGCCAGCAGCTTGCCCGGACTGGAGGGAGGCTACGAGCAGTACGTC.

In the case of this clone: Other DNA sequences from this sample encode an identical CDR3 as well. This sequence joins TRBV29-1 and TRBJ2-3, with 8 nucleotides matching TRBD1. Germline assignment: CDR1 SQVTM and CDR2 ANQGSEA. The trim removed 4 bases at V and 4 bases at J, leaving 4 bases unmatched. The CDR3 covers 13 residues. CDR3 in amino acids: CSVVTGGPDTQYF. In nucleotides, the CDR3 is TGCAGCGTTGTAACAGGGGGGCCAGATACGCAGTATTTT.

The chain couples TRBV11-3 to TRBJ2-7, with D maybe TRBD1 (6 bases). Trimming stripped 5 bases from V and 6 bases from J, with 17 bases between. The germline CDR1 and CDR2 sequences are SGHNT and YENEEA. This CDR3 contains 14 residues. The CDR3 is CASSPVTGIGEQYF. The CDR3, as DNA: TGTGCCAGCAGCCCCGTAACAGGGATAGGCGAGCAGTACTTC.

This clone came up a few times. V gene TRBV28 combines with J gene TRBJ1-2, with 7 positions matching TRBD1. This CDR3 region has 12 residues. Looked up from germline, CDR1 is MDHEN and CDR2 is SYDVKM. V gave up 6 bases and J gave up 11 bases; unmatched junction bases: 9. CDR3 sequence reads: CASSTTGKGYTF. The CDR3 DNA follows: TGTGCCAGCAGCACGACAGGGAAGGGTTACACCTTC.

The chain combines TRBV6-5 with TRBJ2-7, with 10 bases that match TRBD2. Germline CDR1 reads MNHEY; CDR2 reads SVGAGI. The CDR3 is 15 residues long. The J segment lost 1 base and the V segment lost 6 bases, leaving 6 bases of the junction unmatched. The CDR3 sequence: CASRTGTSASYEQYF. The CDR3 DNA sequence: TGTGCCAGCAGAACCGGGACTAGCGCTTCCTACGAGCAGTACTTC.

This clone has only a few counts. At one of its ends the junction is not consistent with the germline gene, which may arise from a read error. This chain uses TRBV29-1 with TRBJ1-4, with 9 positions matching TRBD1. Germline V gene data show CDR1 as SQVTM and CDR2 as ANQGSEA. This CDR3 is 13 amino acids long. The CDR3: CSVGQGLNGKLFF. The CDR3 DNA sequence: TGCAGCGTAGGACAGGGGCTGAATGGAAAACTGTTTTTT.

The chain is built from TRBV14 and TRBJ1-2; D is unresolved. Per germline, CDR1 SGHDN and CDR2 FVKESK. The CDR3 contains 13 residues. The V and J ends lost 1 base and 8 bases respectively, with 11 bases between them. The CDR3 bases are TGTGCCAGCAGCCAAGTAGACGGGAAAGGCTACACCTTC. This gives the protein CASSQVDGKGYTF.

This clone was detected only once. The chain recombines TRBV11-2 with TRBJ2-2, with TRBD2 matching 10 bases. Germline assignment: CDR1 SGHAT and CDR2 FQNNGV. The CDR3 totals 15 residues. V dropped 4 bases and J dropped 4; count of bases not matched to a gene: 3. The DNA of the CDR3 is TGTGCCAGCAGCTCCTGGACTAGCGGCACCGGGGAGCTGTTTTTT. This gives the protein CASSSWTSGTGELFF.

The chain joins TRBV7-9 to TRBJ1-1; D is unclear. Germline V lookup: CDR1 SEHNR, CDR2 FQNEAQ (reference sequence). This CDR3 is built from 13 residues. Trimming removed 5 bases from V and 11 bases from J, with 18 bases in between. In DNA, the CDR3 is TGTGCCAGCAGCGGGGTGGGTCTCGGTAAGGCTTTCTTT. Its translation: CASSGVGLGKAFF.

This clone was counted between two and nine times. The chain employs TRBV9 and TRBJ2-7, with D possibly called TRBD1 or TRBD2 (6 bases each). V lost 1 base to trimming and J lost 2 bases, with 16 bases between them. CDR3 size: 16 residues. Germline assignment: CDR1 SGDLS and CDR2 YYNGEE. The CDR3 sequence is CASSVIAGTPTYEQYF. The CDR3 bases are TGTGCCAGCAGCGTAATTGCGGGGACACCCACCTACGAGCAGTACTTC.

The CDR3 DNA sequence: TGTGCCAGCAGCTTTGGGACAGCCCTTCCGGCCCAGTACTTC. Translated: CASSFGTALPAQYF. The chain is built from TRBV7-2 and TRBJ2-5, with 7 bases lining up with TRBD1. Germline loops: CDR1 SGHTA, CDR2 FQGNSA. V was clipped by 3 bases and J by 9 bases; unmatched bases: 10. This CDR3 is built from 14 residues. Based on the CDR3 plus reference TRBV7-2 and TRBJ2-5, the full variable domain is GAGVSQSPSNKVTEKGKDVELRCDPISGHTALYWYRQSLGQGLEFLIYFQGNSAPDKSGLPSDRFSAERTGGSVSTLTIQRTQQEDSAVYLCASSFGTALPAQYFGPGTRLLVL.

The chain employs TRBV5-4 and TRBJ2-7; either TRBD1 or TRBD2 may fit D (5 bases each). CDR3 size: 15 residues. Germline assignment: CDR1 SGHNT and CDR2 YYREEE (reference sequence). V lost 4 bases and J 1 base, leaving 15 bases between the germline ends. The CDR3 bases are TGTGCCAGCAGCCTGGCTTGGGGGAATTCCTACGAGCAGTACTTC. Its translation is CASSLAWGNSYEQYF.

This chain links TRBV7-2 with TRBJ2-1; D possibly corresponds to TRBD2 (6 bases). V was pared by 2 bases and J by 7 bases, with 15 bases between. CDR3 size: 15 residues. Germline V gives CDR1 SGHTA, CDR2 FQGNSA. The DNA of the CDR3 is TGTGCCAGCAGCTTATTGCCGGGAGTGGAGAATGAGCAGTTCTTC. Its translation: CASSLLPGVENEQFF.

The chain couples TRBV7-8 to TRBJ2-2; D is undetermined. V gave up 7 bases and J gave up 5 bases, with 5 bases separating them. The CDR3 consists of 11 residues. Germline CDR1 SGHVS, CDR2 FQNEAQ. The CDR3 region has the DNA TGTGCCAGCATAGATACCGGGGAGCTGTTTTTT. This codes for CASIDTGELFF. Full variable domain (remainder filled in from reference TRBV7-8 and TRBJ2-2): GAGVSQSPRYKVAKRGQDVALRCDPISGHVSLFWYQQALGQGPEFLTYFQNEAQLDKSGLPSDRFFAERPEGSVSTLKIQRTQQEDSAVYLCASIDTGELFFGEGSRLTVL.

This clone was observed a few times. The V and J genes are TRBV6-5 and TRBJ2-3; D gene unclear. The CDR3 spans 12 residues. Trimming cost V 6 bases and J 4 bases, with 8 bases left between them. CDR1 and CDR2 from the germline V gene are MNHEY and SVGAGI. The CDR3 nucleotides read TGTGCCAGCAGGTTTGGGTCAGATACGCAGTATTTT. It yields the protein CASRFGSDTQYF.

The rearrangement joins TRBV4-2 to TRBJ2-5; D not certain. The closer fit of TRBJ2-7 to the DNA end suggests the J call may be wrong. Germline V gene data show CDR1 as LGHNA and CDR2 as YNFKEQ. The CDR3 runs to 11 residues. The CDR3 protein is CASSQEFEQYF. The DNA of the CDR3 is TGTGCCAGCAGCCAGGAGTTCGAGCAGTACTTC.

This chain joins TRBV11-3 and TRBJ2-3, with D perhaps given as TRBD1 or TRBD2 (5 bases each). This CDR3 has 16 amino acids. CDR1 and CDR2 from the germline V gene are SGHNT and YENEEA. Trimming took off 3 bases at V and 1 base at J, with 14 bases between the two ends. For the CDR3, the DNA is TGTGCCAGCAGCTTCCGCTCGGGGACGGGCACAGATACGCAGTATTTT. As protein: CASSFRSGTGTDTQYF.

This clone was picked up a small number of times. The V and J genes are TRBV7-9 and TRBJ2-3, with TRBD1 matching 7 bases. Germline V gene sequence: CDR1 SEHNR, CDR2 FQNEAQ (reference sequence). CDR3 length equals 19 residues. V was pared by 0 bases and J by 2 bases, with 14 bases of the junction left unmatched. DNA of the CDR3: TGTGCCAGCAGCTTAGCCAGATACGACAGGGCAGGGGCCACAGATACGCAGTATTTT. It specifies CASSLARYDRAGATDTQYF. The full variable domain, completed using reference TRBV7-9 and TRBJ2-3, is DTGVSQNPRHKITKRGQNVTFRCDPISEHNRLYWYRQTLGQGPEFLTYFQNEAQLEKSRLLSDRFSAERPKGSFSTLEIQRTEQGDSAMYLCASSLARYDRAGATDTQYFGPGTRLTVL.

This clone has more than one count but fewer than ten. Other DNA sequences in the sample encode the same CDR3. This chain links TRBV19 with TRBJ2-5; 7 nucleotides line up with TRBD1. Germline values: CDR1 LNHDA, CDR2 SQIVND (reference sequence). CDR3 length: 14 amino acids. The J segment lost 1 base and the V segment lost 1 base, leaving 0 bases of the junction unmatched. CDR3 sequence reads: CASSIGDSQETQYF. CDR3 in DNA: TGTGCCAGTAGTATAGGGGACAGCCAAGAGACCCAGTACTTC.

This chain joins TRBV29-1 and TRBJ2-3; perhaps TRBD1 as D (6 bases). Germline values: CDR1 SQVTM, CDR2 ANQGSEA. Trimming cost V 6 bases and J 0 bases, with 13 bases left between them. The CDR3 covers 14 residues. As DNA, the CDR3 is TGCAGCGTCGTCCCGGGACAAAGCACAGATACGCAGTATTTT. Protein sequence: CSVVPGQSTDTQYF.